Sequencing of this T cell receptor (beta chain) was carried out in a study of T cell repertoires in cytomegalovirus infection. Background on the study: CMV epitopes in the study were HLA-C-restricted (recently identified) and HLA-B-restricted (well studied). Evidence of both CMV infection and a matching HLA type came from public TCR beta signatures.

MiXCR, applied by TCRdb to the reads, yields one record per CDR3 protein. The table shows about 71,000 distinct CDR3 sequences, with roughly 22% occurring only once. CDR3 size: 16 residues. V trimming: 5 bases; J trimming: 5 bases; junction bases outside the gene matches: 11. Germline V gives CDR1 PRHDT, CDR2 FYEKMQ (reference sequence). Overall study results and limits: Totalled public TCR beta family frequency picked out people who carried CMV plus the relevant HLA. It was HLA-C-restricted CMV-specific TCR beta clonotypes that dominated the response ex vivo.

For this clonotype: Its target is not known.

The specimen was CD8+ T cells from cultured PBMCs, collected from culture after CMV antigen stimulation. The J gene is TRBJ1-1, the V gene TRBV13; 10 bases map to TRBD1. The receptor was derived from a human donor in good health (CMV status not recorded). Some clones in this sample may be carry-over from other donors' samples. The CDR3 loop reads CASSPNWDRGRTEAFF. The CDR3 DNA is TGTGCCAGCAGCCCTAATTGGGACAGGGGCAGAACTGAAGCTTTCTTT.